This TCR beta chain derives from a study of CD8 T cells in Susac syndrome. Sequencing targeted TCR beta in blood CD8+ and CD4+ T cells. Healthy donors, matched for age and sex, constituted the control group. Trimming at V came to 5 bases and at J to 4 bases, leaving 15 bases not matched to a gene. The CDR3 consists of 17 residues. CDR1 SGHRS and CDR2 YFSETQ come from the germline V gene. cDNA came from approximately 0.5 to 1 ug RNA primed by random hexamers. The amplification used immunoSEQ multiplex PCR on TCR beta CDR3; it spanned 54 Vbeta and 13 Jbeta. TCRdb re-derived calls from the immunoSEQ multiplex PCR reads in MiXCR, one entry per CDR3 protein. The table includes some 120,000 distinct CDR3 sequences, about 93% detected once.

V is TRBV5-1 and J is TRBJ1-3; TRBD1 agrees at 7 bases. The clonotype comes from a human donor in good health. Sequenced: CD4+ T cells from PBMCs. The CDR3 spells CASRERDSILQGNTIYF. The CDR3 DNA follows: TGCGCCAGCAGGGAGCGGGACAGCATTCTTCAAGGAAACACCATATATTTT. Full variable domain (missing parts from reference TRBV5-1 and TRBJ1-3): KAGVTQTPRYLIKTRGQQVTLSCSPISGHRSVSWYQQTPGQGLQFLFEYFSETQRNKGNFPGRFSGRQFSNSRSEMNVSTLELGDSALYLCASRERDSILQGNTIYFGEGSWLTVV.